Listed here is a single T cell receptor (beta chain). The CDR3 consists of 15 residues. Germline values: CDR1 MNHEY, CDR2 SMNVEV (reference sequence). V was pared by 4 bases and J by 8 bases, with 8 bases of the junction left unmatched. This sample is drawn from a study of T cells in localized non-small cell lung cancer. Sequencing was performed with immunoSEQ multiplex PCR; in TCRdb, only in-frame clones are kept and a portion is missing. This table holds about 21,000 clones, 70% to 85% found once. The material sequenced was peripheral blood, taken before any cancer treatment. This chain joins TRBV27 and TRBJ1-2; TRBD1 matches at 12 bases. The TCR sequence derives from a man between 35 and 75 years old with stage I lung adenocarcinoma. The CDR3 sequence is CASSSNRDRGLGYTF. Here the CDR3 DNA reads TGTGCCAGCAGTTCAAACCGGGACAGGGGGCTAGGCTACACCTTC.